A selection of T cell receptor beta chains follows, all from one sample in a study of T cells after yellow fever vaccination. TCRdb independently ran MiXCR on the 5' RACE reads; one entry per CDR3 protein. Altogether approximately 610,000 distinct CDR3 sequences are present, less than 20% being singletons, with the ten largest covering around a sixth. The source material was PBMCs, sampled around 5 days after the first yellow fever vaccination. Every receptor here comes from a man between 18 and 29 years old who received the YFV17D yellow fever vaccine. CDR3s include the opening cysteine and the closing phenylalanine or tryptophan. The D gene is left open where the match is weak. Some rows have no size entry. The others give once, few or many, or a class for an expanded clone.

clone_size	v_call	d_call	j_call	cdr3_aa	cdr3_nt
.	TRBV11-2	TRBD2	TRBJ2-3	CASSPGTSGERRGTQYF	TGTGCCAGCAGCCCTGGGACTAGCGGGGAGAGGCGGGGAACGCAGTATTTT
few	TRBV6-2/TRBV6-3	.	TRBJ1-2	CASSYPNYGYTF	TGTGCCAGCAGTTACCCTAACTATGGCTACACCTTC
.	TRBV20-1	.	TRBJ2-1	CSATWGEGGLNEQFF	TGCAGTGCAACCTGGGGGGAGGGGGGTCTTAATGAGCAGTTCTTC
.	TRBV4-2	TRBD2	TRBJ2-3	CAISPASGGSTDTQYF	TGTGCCATCAGCCCTGCTAGCGGGGGGAGCACAGATACGCAGTATTTT
.	TRBV4-1	.	TRBJ2-7	CASSRSALSSYEQYF	TGCGCCAGCAGCCGAAGTGCGCTAAGCTCCTACGAGCAGTACTTC
.	TRBV28	TRBD1	TRBJ1-5	CASQGTALSNQPQHF	TGTGCCAGCCAGGGGACAGCCTTAAGCAATCAGCCCCAGCATTTT
.	TRBV6-5	.	TRBJ1-2	CASSYSKPLGDGYTF	TGTGCCAGCAGTTACTCGAAACCACTGGGGGATGGCTACACCTTC
few	TRBV6-4	.	TRBJ2-2	CASSGRIYTGELFF	TGTGCCAGCAGTGGACGGATTTACACCGGGGAGCTGTTTTTT
.	TRBV27	TRBD2	TRBJ2-5	CASSPSPGLAYQETQYF	TGTGCCAGCAGCCCATCCCCGGGACTAGCGTATCAAGAGACCCAGTACTTC
.	TRBV7-9	.	TRBJ2-1	CASGGVPSEQFF	TGTGCCAGCGGCGGAGTCCCGAGTGAGCAGTTCTTC
once	TRBV27	.	TRBJ2-1	CASSFSTWDNEQFF	TGTGCCAGCAGTTTCAGTACGTGGGACAATGAGCAGTTCTTC
few	TRBV6-1	.	TRBJ2-6	CATYPSRSGANVLTF	TGTGCCACCTACCCAAGTAGATCTGGGGCCAACGTCCTGACTTTC
few	TRBV29-1	TRBD2	TRBJ2-1	CSLTGSGGVLNEQFF	TGCAGCCTTACTGGTAGCGGGGGGGTTCTCAATGAGCAGTTCTTC
few	TRBV29-1	.	TRBJ2-5	CSVGPSQETQYF	TGCAGCGTTGGGCCGTCCCAAGAGACCCAGTACTTC
.	TRBV29-1	TRBD2	TRBJ2-2	CSVAGTAGLASPNTGELFF	TGCAGCGTCGCGGGTACAGCGGGACTAGCCTCTCCAAACACCGGGGAGCTGTTTTTT
.	TRBV4-1	.	TRBJ1-1	CASSQFDLGGTRTAEENTEAFF	TGCGCCAGCAGCCAATTTGATTTGGGTGGTACTCGTACGGCAGAAGAAAACACTGAAGCTTTCTTT
.	TRBV6-1	.	TRBJ1-1	CASRQGIWTTEAFF	TGTGCCAGCAGACAGGGAATCTGGACAACTGAAGCTTTCTTT
few	TRBV7-6	.	TRBJ2-6	CASSLVRIELSGANVLTF	TGTGCCAGCAGCTTAGTTCGGATCGAACTCTCTGGGGCCAACGTCCTGACTTTC
few	TRBV6-5	.	TRBJ1-2	CASSYPTELANYGYTF	TGTGCCAGCAGTTATCCGACAGAGTTAGCTAACTATGGCTACACCTTC
.	TRBV12-3/TRBV12-4	.	TRBJ1-1	CTSSGRANTEAFF	TGTACCAGCAGCGGGAGAGCGAACACTGAAGCTTTCTTT
few	TRBV5-1	.	TRBJ1-1	CASSLRGPMNTEAFF	TGCGCCAGCAGCTTACGTGGTCCGATGAACACTGAAGCTTTCTTT
many	TRBV7-2	.	TRBJ1-2	CASSPDRTYGYTF	TGCGCCAGCTCCCCCGACAGGACCTATGGCTACACCTTC
.	TRBV4-1	.	TRBJ2-5	CASSALGLRGRGRETQYF	TGCGCCAGCAGCGCATTAGGACTAAGGGGCAGGGGACGAGAGACCCAGTACTTC
.	TRBV5-5	.	TRBJ2-3	CASSPADRGLDTQYF	TGTGCCAGCAGCCCAGCAGACAGAGGGTTGGATACGCAGTATTTT
.	TRBV24-1	TRBD2	TRBJ2-3	CATSSSTSGDTDTQYF	TGTGCCACCAGTTCATCTACTAGCGGGGACACAGATACGCAGTATTTT
few	TRBV7-8	TRBD1	TRBJ2-3	CASSFTGGPPDTQYF	TGTGCCAGCAGCTTCACAGGGGGCCCCCCAGATACGCAGTATTTT
.	TRBV24-1	.	TRBJ2-1	CATSDLYGGEDNEQFF	TGTGCCACCAGTGATTTATACGGAGGGGAAGACAATGAGCAGTTCTTC
few	TRBV20-1	TRBD2	TRBJ2-7	CSARVPAGDEQYF	TGCAGTGCTAGAGTTCCCGCGGGGGACGAGCAGTACTTC
.	TRBV20-1	TRBD2	TRBJ2-7	CSAQIAGNYEQYF	TGCAGTGCGCAGATAGCGGGCAACTACGAGCAGTACTTC
.	TRBV12-3/TRBV12-4	.	TRBJ1-2	CASSPIDSLGYTF	TGTGCCAGCAGTCCAATAGACAGCCTTGGCTACACCTTC
once	TRBV18	.	TRBJ2-4	CASSADRANIQYF	TGTGCCAGCTCAGCAGACAGAGCGAACATTCAGTACTTC
.	TRBV6-1	TRBD2	TRBJ2-3	CASSPGGGSSTDTQYF	TGTGCCAGCAGTCCCGGGGGGGGGTCCTCCACAGATACGCAGTATTTT
once	TRBV5-1	.	TRBJ2-3	CASSLEGSGSTDTQYF	TGCGCCAGCAGCTTGGAAGGCTCGGGGAGCACAGATACGCAGTATTTT
few	TRBV10-3	.	TRBJ2-3	CAISERTPDGADTQYF	TGTGCCATCAGTGAGCGGACACCTGACGGAGCAGATACGCAGTATTTT
few	TRBV6-2/TRBV6-3	TRBD2	TRBJ2-2	CASRPTSGGPPGELFF	TGTGCCAGCAGGCCAACTAGCGGGGGGCCCCCCGGGGAGCTGTTTTTT
few	TRBV4-2	.	TRBJ2-1	CASSQDGLGGDEQFF	TGTGCCAGCAGCCAAGATGGCCTAGGAGGCGATGAGCAGTTCTTC
few	TRBV4-1	.	TRBJ2-7	CASSQPRGRARYEQYF	TGCGCCAGCAGCCAACCTCGAGGCCGGGCCCGTTACGAGCAGTACTTC
few	TRBV7-3	.	TRBJ2-5	CASSLAGMIKETQYF	TGTGCCAGCAGCTTAGCTGGAATGATAAAAGAGACCCAGTACTTC
.	TRBV10-3	.	TRBJ1-6	CAIGDILVGGSPLHF	TGTGCCATCGGCGACATCCTCGTGGGTGGTTCACCCCTCCACTTT
.	TRBV12-3/TRBV12-4	.	TRBJ2-2	CASSTQVFVGELFF	TGTGCCAGCAGTACACAGGTTTTCGTCGGGGAGCTGTTTTTT
.	TRBV12-3/TRBV12-4	.	TRBJ1-1	CASRLDRWNTEAFF	TGTGCCAGCAGACTGGACCGATGGAACACTGAAGCTTTCTTT
.	TRBV7-2	.	TRBJ2-3	CASTSSFGTDTQYF	TGTGCCAGCACCTCCTCCTTTGGCACCGATACGCAGTATTTT
few	TRBV12-3/TRBV12-4	TRBD1	TRBJ2-7	CASRETGPYEQYF	TGTGCCAGCAGGGAGACAGGGCCCTACGAGCAGTACTTC
few	TRBV5-1	TRBD2	TRBJ2-5	CASSLGLAGGPRQETQYF	TGCGCCAGCAGCTTAGGACTAGCGGGGGGGCCTCGACAAGAGACCCAGTACTTC
.	TRBV3-1	.	TRBJ1-5	CASSQGWGGDPSNQPQHF	TGTGCCAGCAGCCAAGGCTGGGGGGGAGATCCTAGCAATCAGCCCCAGCATTTT
.	TRBV5-4	TRBD2	TRBJ2-1	CASSLDAGLALNEQFF	TGTGCCAGCAGCTTGGATGCGGGACTAGCACTCAATGAGCAGTTCTTC
once	TRBV20-1	TRBD1	TRBJ2-2	CSARDLQGANTGELFF	TGCAGTGCTAGAGATCTTCAGGGGGCCAACACCGGGGAGCTGTTTTTT
few	TRBV12-3/TRBV12-4	.	TRBJ2-2	CASTDRGANTGELFF	TGTGCCAGCACCGACCGCGGGGCGAACACCGGGGAGCTGTTTTTT
.	TRBV27	TRBD1	TRBJ1-2	CASSYGQDNYGYTF	TGTGCCAGCAGTTACGGACAGGATAACTATGGCTACACCTTC
.	TRBV5-1	TRBD2	TRBJ2-5	CASSPGTSGLGETQYF	TGCGCCAGCAGCCCAGGGACTAGCGGTTTAGGGGAGACCCAGTACTTC
.	TRBV24-1	.	TRBJ2-1	CATSDVRVLYNEQFF	TGTGCCACCAGTGATGTGCGGGTCCTATACAATGAGCAGTTCTTC
few	TRBV5-1	.	TRBJ2-1	CASSATPGNEQFF	TGCGCCAGCAGCGCTACCCCAGGCAATGAGCAGTTCTTC
.	TRBV30	TRBD2	TRBJ2-5	CACSLAGGPDGAQYF	TGTGCCTGTTCTCTAGCGGGGGGACCCGATGGGGCCCAGTACTTC
few	TRBV27	TRBD1	TRBJ2-4	CASSPRQGIGKNIQYF	TGTGCCAGCAGTCCAAGACAGGGGATTGGCAAAAACATTCAGTACTTC
many	TRBV27	.	TRBJ1-1	CASQLKAVNTEAFF	TGTGCCAGCCAACTTAAAGCAGTGAACACTGAAGCTTTCTTT
few	TRBV11-2	.	TRBJ2-7	CASSLGVGPYEQYF	TGTGCCAGCAGCCTGGGGGTCGGACCCTACGAGCAGTACTTC
.	TRBV4-3	.	TRBJ1-1	CASSQEVMQVNTEAFF	TGCGCCAGCAGCCAAGAGGTCATGCAGGTGAACACTGAAGCTTTCTTT